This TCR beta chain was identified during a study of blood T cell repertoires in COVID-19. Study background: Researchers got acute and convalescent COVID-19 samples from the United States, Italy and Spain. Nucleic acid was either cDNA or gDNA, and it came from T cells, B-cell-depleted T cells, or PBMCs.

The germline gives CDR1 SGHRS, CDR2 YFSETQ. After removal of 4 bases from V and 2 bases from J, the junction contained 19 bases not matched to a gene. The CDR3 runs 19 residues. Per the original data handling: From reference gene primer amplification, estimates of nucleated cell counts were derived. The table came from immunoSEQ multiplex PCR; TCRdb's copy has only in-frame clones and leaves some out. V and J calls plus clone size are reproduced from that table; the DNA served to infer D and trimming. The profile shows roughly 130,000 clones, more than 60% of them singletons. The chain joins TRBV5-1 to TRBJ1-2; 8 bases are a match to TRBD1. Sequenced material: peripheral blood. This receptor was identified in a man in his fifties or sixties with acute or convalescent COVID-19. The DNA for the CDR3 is TGCGCCAGCAGCGACCCCATGATTCCGACAGGGGTGCTAAACTATGGCTACACCTTC. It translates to CASSDPMIPTGVLNYGYTF.